This TCR beta chain came from a study of OX40 agonist ivuxolimab in advanced cancers. Study overall: People in dose escalation had one of these cancers: hepatocellular carcinoma, melanoma, renal cell or head and neck cancer. Eligibility admitted prior anti-PD-1, anti-PD-L1 or anti-CTLA-4 therapy; 35% to 40% had some.

Method: immunoSEQ multiplex PCR; TCRdb's copy keeps in-frame clones and lacks some. The data contain around 20,000 clones, around 77% of them singletons. The ends lost 5 bases at V and 4 bases at J; junction bases unmatched: 8. CDR3 size: 15 residues. Overall study results and limits: Among expanded peripheral T cells, antigen specificity went undetermined.

About this clone itself: What it recognizes is unknown.

This TCR was recovered from an adult with an advanced solid tumor such as melanoma, head and neck, liver or kidney cancer. The sequences come from CD4+ or CD8+ T cells sorted from blood, collected in a trial of the OX40 agonist ivuxolimab. This chain joins TRBV23-1 and TRBJ1-3; 7 positions match TRBD1. TRBV23-1 is classed as an ORF, of uncertain function. Written as DNA, the CDR3 is TGCGCCAGCAGTGCATTTGACAGGGCAGGAAACACCATATATTTT. This sequence encodes CASSAFDRAGNTIYF.